Reported below is one T cell receptor (beta chain). Its antigen is still unknown. The data belong to a study of OX40 agonist ivuxolimab in advanced cancers. Overall study: Patients' therapy was ivuxolimab, an antibody that acts as an agonist of OX40 (CD134).

Whole-study findings and limits: Mean expanded clone counts were higher in CD8+ than CD4+ T cells.

The table came from immunoSEQ multiplex PCR; TCRdb's copy has only in-frame clones and leaves some out. This table has tens of thousands of clones, approximately 90% appearing once. No patient had autoimmune disease or received systemic immunosuppression. From germline, CDR1 is KGHSH and CDR2 LQKENI. The CDR3 totals 15 residues. Trimming took 5 bases from V and 0 from J, leaving 11 bases between them. Sequenced material: CD4+ or CD8+ T cells sorted from blood, taken in a trial of the OX40 agonist ivuxolimab. This sequence joins TRBV18 and TRBJ1-3; no clear D. This TCR was recovered from an adult with an advanced solid tumor such as melanoma, head and neck, liver or kidney cancer. The CDR3 DNA follows: TGTGCCAGCTCAGCAACACCTTCCTCTGGAAACACCATATATTTT. Translation gives CASSATPSSGNTIYF. The full variable domain, with the rest looked up from reference TRBV18 and TRBJ1-3, is NAGVMQNPRHLVRRRGQEARLRCSPMKGHSHVYWYRQLPEEGLKFMVYLQKENIIDESGMPKERFSAEFPKEGPSILRIQQVVRGDSAAYFCASSATPSSGNTIYFGEGSWLTVV.